This TCR beta chain stems from a study of blood T cell repertoires in COVID-19. For the study at large: Material from acute and convalescent COVID-19 was sourced from the United States, Italy and Spain. T cells, B-cell-depleted T cells, or PBMCs provided the cDNA or gDNA that served as material.

Study processing details: The authors estimated nucleated cell counts from reference gene primer amplification. Using immunoSEQ multiplex PCR, the repertoire was profiled, and TCRdb retains in-frame clones only, with some absent. The DNA was the basis for D and trimming; V, J and clone size are from that table. The sample consists of a few hundred thousand clones, 80% to 85% of them appearing once. The CDR3 runs 16 residues. CDR1 SGHKS and CDR2 YYEKEE come from the germline V gene (reference sequence). V was cut by 4 bases and J by 7 bases, with 23 bases left in between. The sequence was obtained from a woman aged 18-30 years with acute or convalescent COVID-19. Sample: peripheral blood. V usage is TRBV5-5 and J usage is TRBJ1-2; maybe TRBD1 (6 bases). CDR3 region: CASSPPFGGPGGGYTF. The CDR3 bases are TGTGCCAGCAGCCCTCCCTTCGGGGGGCCCGGAGGTGGCTACACCTTC.